Listed here is a single TCR beta chain. What it binds is not known. The data stem from a study of siplizumab effects on memory and regulatory T cells. Study observations and caveats: Roughly 75-96% of dividing CD4+ or CD8+ clones were without an attributable naive or memory phenotype. Researchers could map only a minor fraction of alloreactive clones to unstimulated subsets.

The V end lost 2 bases, the J end lost 6 bases, and 11 bases lay between the germline ends. The germline gives CDR1 LNHNV, CDR2 YYDKDF (reference sequence). The CDR3 runs 13 residues. It was 10^5 or so TCR templates that were assayed per sample. Assay used: immunoSEQ multiplex PCR; TCRdb lists only in-frame clones, some missing. The data hold tens of thousands of clones, with around 89% observed a single time. The chain uses TRBV15 and TRBJ2-7; D is possibly TRBD2 (5 bases). The source material was naive CD4+ T cells sorted from blood. This receptor was identified in a human donor in good health. The CDR3: CATSRIGGSEQYF. The CDR3 region has the DNA TGTGCCACCAGCAGAATAGGAGGATCCGAGCAGTACTTC.